Listed below are T cell receptor beta chains from one sample, sequenced in a study of T-cell reconstitution after alpha-beta-depleted transplantation in children. TCRdb processed the PCR reads anew with MiXCR; each CDR3 protein has one entry. The top ten clones hold 4.5% to 6% of a sample with over 400,000 distinct CDR3 sequences, around 13% of them seen once. The input for sequencing was PBMCs from the stem cell graft donor, taken from the stem cell graft. The origin of the receptors is a human donor who donated a stem cell graft to a child with combined immunodeficiency. The CDR3 runs from the conserved cysteine through the conserved F or W. Each record gives: D gene, J gene, V gene, clone size, CDR3 protein, CDR3 DNA. D genes are given only for firm matches. Size tells how often a clone was seen (once, few, many) or the class of an expanded clone, and some rows leave it out.

TRBD1 | TRBJ1-2 | TRBV7-9 | few | CASSPGTGEYGYTF | TGTGCCAGCAGCCCTGGGACAGGGGAATATGGCTACACCTTC
. | TRBJ1-1 | TRBV4-1 | . | CASSQGLRRTEAFF | TGCGCCAGCAGCCAAGGTTTGAGGCGGACTGAAGCTTTCTTT
TRBD2 | TRBJ2-3 | TRBV27 | . | CASSLASGRVDTQYF | TGTGCCAGCAGTTTAGCTAGCGGGAGAGTAGATACGCAGTATTTT
TRBD1 | TRBJ2-5 | TRBV12-3/TRBV12-4 | many | CASRIGTGGAETQYF | TGTGCCAGCAGAATCGGGACAGGGGGCGCGGAGACCCAGTACTTC
TRBD2 | TRBJ2-3 | TRBV6-5 | few | CASSYGPGGRTDTQYF | TGTGCCAGCAGTTACGGGCCGGGGGGGCGAACAGATACGCAGTATTTT
. | TRBJ1-1 | TRBV6-2/TRBV6-3 | few | CASRLRVSAEAFF | TGTGCCAGCCGCCTTCGGGTCAGCGCTGAAGCTTTCTTT
TRBD2 | TRBJ2-3 | TRBV12-3/TRBV12-4 | . | CASRNGLAWDTQYF | TGTGCCAGCAGGAATGGACTAGCCTGGGATACGCAGTATTTT
TRBD1 | TRBJ1-2 | TRBV9 | . | CASSDGTGGGYTF | TGTGCCAGCAGCGACGGGACAGGCGGAGGCTACACCTTC
. | TRBJ2-7 | TRBV29-1 | . | CSVEGPGGKSPYEQYF | TGCAGCGTTGAAGGCCCCGGGGGCAAATCGCCCTACGAGCAGTACTTC
. | TRBJ2-1 | TRBV5-5 | many | CASLGGHEQFF | TGTGCCAGCTTAGGAGGGCATGAGCAGTTCTTC
. | TRBJ2-6 | TRBV25-1 | . | CASSELRQPGVGSGANVLTF | TGTGCCAGCAGTGAATTGCGCCAGCCGGGCGTAGGCTCTGGGGCCAACGTCCTGACTTTC
TRBD1 | TRBJ2-5 | TRBV6-2/TRBV6-3 | few | CASSGGQGVETQYF | TGTGCCAGCAGTGGGGGACAGGGGGTAGAGACCCAGTACTTC
TRBD2 | TRBJ2-3 | TRBV20-1 | many | CSAQAGGHTDTQYF | TGCAGTGCCCAAGCGGGGGGCCACACAGATACGCAGTATTTT
TRBD1 | TRBJ2-5 | TRBV12-3/TRBV12-4 | many | CASSVTGTGNGETQYF | TGTGCCAGCAGTGTCACCGGGACAGGGAATGGGGAGACCCAGTACTTC
. | TRBJ2-5 | TRBV12-3/TRBV12-4 | few | CASTPLSGGLETQYF | TGTGCCAGCACCCCCCTATCTGGGGGGCTGGAGACCCAGTACTTC
TRBD2 | TRBJ2-5 | TRBV7-9 | . | CASSLGLAGALQETQYF | TGTGCCAGCAGCTTAGGTCTAGCGGGGGCACTACAAGAGACCCAGTACTTC
TRBD1 | TRBJ2-4 | TRBV12-3/TRBV12-4 | few | CASSLRDRVTKNIQYF | TGTGCCAGCAGCCTCCGGGACAGGGTTACCAAAAACATTCAGTACTTC
TRBD2 | TRBJ2-3 | TRBV12-3/TRBV12-4 | . | CASSLVAGFSTDTQYF | TGTGCCAGCAGCCTCGTAGCGGGATTTAGCACAGATACGCAGTATTTT
. | TRBJ2-2 | TRBV7-3 | . | CASSPLGGTGELFF | TGTGCCAGCAGCCCCCTTGGGGGGACCGGGGAGCTGTTTTTT
. | TRBJ1-5 | TRBV4-2 | few | CASSQAEQSNQPQHF | TGTGCCAGCAGCCAAGCGGAACAAAGCAATCAGCCCCAGCATTTT
. | TRBJ2-7 | TRBV5-1 | few | CASSLGQDYNYEQYF | TGCGCCAGCAGCTTGGGACAGGATTATAACTACGAGCAGTACTTC
TRBD2 | TRBJ2-5 | TRBV30 | . | CAWSRWGGETQYF | TGTGCCTGGAGTCGCTGGGGGGGAGAGACCCAGTACTTC
. | TRBJ2-2 | TRBV5-1 | many | CASSLGFVGNTGELFF | TGCGCCAGCAGCTTGGGTTTTGTCGGCAACACCGGGGAGCTGTTTTTT
. | TRBJ2-3 | TRBV7-2 | few | CASSLVFSPPGTDTQYF | TGTGCCAGCAGCTTAGTTTTCTCTCCCCCGGGCACAGATACGCAGTATTTT
TRBD2 | TRBJ2-3 | TRBV12-3/TRBV12-4 | many | CASSLELAGDTQYF | TGTGCCAGCAGTTTAGAGCTAGCGGGGGATACGCAGTATTTT
. | TRBJ2-1 | TRBV5-1 | many | CASSFLPRESSYNEQFF | TGCGCCAGCAGCTTCTTGCCGCGGGAAAGCTCCTACAATGAGCAGTTCTTC
TRBD1 | TRBJ1-5 | TRBV12-3/TRBV12-4 | few | CASRPTGENQPQHF | TGTGCCAGCAGGCCGACAGGGGAAAATCAGCCCCAGCATTTT
. | TRBJ1-1 | TRBV6-2/TRBV6-3 | . | CASSYSPGRTEAFF | TGTGCCAGCAGTTACTCCCCGGGGCGGACTGAAGCTTTCTTT
. | TRBJ2-1 | TRBV21-1 | . | CASRFTGTLFYNEQFF | TGTGCCAGCAGATTCACCGGGACCCTCTTTTACAATGAGCAGTTCTTC
TRBD2 | TRBJ2-1 | TRBV7-2 | few | CASSSGTSLYNEQFF | TGTGCCAGCAGCTCCGGGACTAGCCTTTACAATGAGCAGTTCTTC
TRBD1 | TRBJ1-5 | TRBV10-3 | few | CAISNGRDSGNQPQHF | TGTGCCATCAGTAATGGACGGGACAGTGGCAATCAGCCCCAGCATTTT
. | TRBJ2-5 | TRBV7-9 | many | CASSPRGQETQYF | TGTGCCAGCAGCCCACGGGGTCAAGAGACCCAGTACTTC
. | TRBJ2-1 | TRBV27 | . | CASSGENYNEQFF | TGTGCCAGTTCAGGGGAGAACTACAATGAGCAGTTCTTC
. | TRBJ1-5 | TRBV27 | . | CASSYQGSNQPQHF | TGTGCCAGCAGTTACCAGGGCAGCAATCAGCCCCAGCATTTT
TRBD1 | TRBJ1-3 | TRBV5-1 | . | CASSRDRGGSGNTIYF | TGCGCCAGCAGCCGGGACAGGGGAGGCTCTGGAAACACCATATATTTT
TRBD1 | TRBJ2-3 | TRBV28 | few | CASSFTPDRVPDTQYF | TGTGCCAGCAGTTTCACTCCGGACAGGGTCCCAGATACGCAGTATTTT
. | TRBJ2-3 | TRBV28 | . | CASSLGPLSDTQYF | TGTGCCAGCAGTTTAGGGCCACTGTCAGATACGCAGTATTTT
TRBD2 | TRBJ2-5 | TRBV2 | . | CAGSGGDAQYF | TGTGCCGGCAGCGGGGGGGATGCCCAGTACTTC
. | TRBJ2-5 | TRBV7-9 | few | CASSLGVGGTGETQYF | TGTGCCAGCAGCTTAGGGGTCGGGGGAACCGGAGAGACCCAGTACTTC
. | TRBJ2-1 | TRBV29-1 | many | CSSSRRDTYNEQFF | TGCAGCTCCTCTCGCCGGGACACCTACAATGAGCAGTTCTTC
. | TRBJ2-7 | TRBV25-1 | few | CASSEWGKTHEQYF | TGTGCCAGCAGTGAATGGGGGAAAACCCACGAGCAGTACTTC
. | TRBJ2-4 | TRBV15 | many | CATSRGGADIQYF | TGTGCCACCAGCAGGGGGGGAGCGGACATTCAGTACTTC
TRBD2 | TRBJ2-7 | TRBV6-2/TRBV6-3 | . | CASSLGAGLLYEQYF | TGTGCCAGCAGTTTAGGAGCGGGACTTCTCTACGAGCAGTACTTC
TRBD2 | TRBJ2-5 | TRBV6-5 | few | CASSYESGGSKETQYF | TGTGCCAGCAGTTACGAAAGCGGGGGGTCTAAAGAGACCCAGTACTTC
. | TRBJ1-1 | TRBV6-5 | many | CACYKWGGNTEAFF | TGTGCCTGCTACAAATGGGGAGGGAACACTGAAGCTTTCTTT
. | TRBJ2-3 | TRBV10-3 | many | CAISESGGTDTQYF | TGTGCCATCAGTGAGTCGGGGGGCACAGATACGCAGTATTTT
TRBD2 | TRBJ2-7 | TRBV28 | many | CASSLGTSGAYEQYF | TGTGCCAGCAGTTTAGGGACTAGCGGGGCGTACGAGCAGTACTTC
. | TRBJ1-1 | TRBV21-1 | . | CASSKEDRGLPPNTEAFF | TGTGCCAGCAGCAAAGAAGACAGGGGACTCCCCCCTAACACTGAAGCTTTCTTT
. | TRBJ2-2 | TRBV2 | . | CASTPGVEAGELFF | TGTGCCAGCACTCCAGGAGTCGAGGCCGGGGAGCTGTTTTTT
. | TRBJ2-1 | TRBV19 | few | CASSFRAAQLNEQFF | TGTGCCAGTAGTTTCCGCGCTGCACAGCTTAATGAGCAGTTCTTC
. | TRBJ2-1 | TRBV5-1 | . | CASSLGNRERGLYNEQFF | TGCGCCAGCAGCTTGGGTAACAGGGAGAGGGGCTTATACAATGAGCAGTTCTTC
. | TRBJ2-3 | TRBV5-1 | . | CASSLAGGISTDTQYF | TGCGCCAGCAGCTTGGCTGGCGGGATTAGCACAGATACGCAGTATTTT
. | TRBJ2-7 | TRBV27 | few | CASSDQGGLLEQYF | TGTGCCAGCAGTGACCAGGGAGGTCTACTGGAGCAGTACTTC
. | TRBJ2-7 | TRBV3-1 | few | CASSQEGASSYEQYF | TGTGCCAGCAGCCAAGAAGGTGCCAGCTCCTACGAGCAGTACTTC
TRBD1 | TRBJ2-7 | TRBV29-1 | few | CSVEDSGTGLYEQYF | TGCAGCGTTGAAGATTCCGGGACAGGACTCTACGAGCAGTACTTC